These T cell receptor beta chains were read from a single sample in a study of human T cells and chemical hapten exposure. TCRdb used MiXCR to reprocess the RACE reads, holding one entry per CDR3 protein. The data contain about 77,000 distinct CDR3 sequences, about 8.6% of them singletons. Sequenced sample: whole blood. The receptors originated from a female donor in good health. Some clones in this sample may be carry-over from other donors' samples. CDR3s include the opening cysteine and the closing phenylalanine or tryptophan. A D gene is named only where the DNA matches it firmly. Clone size appears in some rows only: once, few, many, or a class for an expanded clone.

many	TRBJ1-2	TRBV5-1	.	CASSLGPLGMDGYTF	TGCGCCAGCAGCTTGGGTCCGCTCGGCATGGATGGCTACACCTTC
.	TRBJ2-3	TRBV5-1	TRBD2	CASSLKTSGTDTQYF	TGCGCCAGCAGCTTGAAGACTAGCGGGACAGATACGCAGTATTTT
few	TRBJ1-1	TRBV9	.	CASSPQTVNTEAFF	TGTGCCAGCAGCCCCCAGACAGTGAACACTGAAGCTTTCTTT
many	TRBJ1-1	TRBV12-3/TRBV12-4	.	CASSPGGGAEAFF	TGTGCCAGCAGCCCGGGCGGAGGAGCTGAAGCTTTCTTT
few	TRBJ1-1	TRBV4-1	.	CASSQGSGQNTEAFF	TGCGCCAGCAGCCAAGGGTCAGGGCAGAACACTGAAGCTTTCTTT
few	TRBJ2-3	TRBV28	TRBD2	CASSLSTSGVFTDTQYF	TGTGCCAGCAGTTTATCGACTAGCGGGGTATTCACAGATACGCAGTATTTT
.	TRBJ2-5	TRBV7-7	TRBD1	CASSPDRVIDLETQYF	TGTGCCAGCAGCCCAGACAGGGTTATAGATTTGGAGACCCAGTACTTC
many	TRBJ1-5	TRBV2	.	CASSAGTGSQPQHF	TGTGCCAGCAGTGCAGGGACTGGCAGTCAGCCCCAGCATTTT
many	TRBJ1-3	TRBV21-1	.	CASRLPPTTIYF	TGTGCCAGCAGACTCCCTCCGACAACCATATATTTT
.	TRBJ2-3	TRBV4-3	.	CASSQVAGLGTDTQYF	TGCGCCAGCAGCCAAGTTGCAGGATTGGGCACAGATACGCAGTATTTT
.	TRBJ1-3	TRBV2	.	CASSERGGSGNTIYF	TGTGCCAGCAGTGAAAGGGGGGGCTCTGGAAACACCATATATTTT
few	TRBJ1-5	TRBV6-1	.	CATGPRGQRNQPQHF	TGTGCCACCGGCCCACGAGGACAGCGCAATCAGCCCCAGCATTTT
few	TRBJ1-1	TRBV7-6	.	CASSFKGDTEAFF	TGTGCCAGCAGCTTCAAGGGGGACACTGAAGCTTTCTTT
many	TRBJ2-3	TRBV7-9	.	CASSLLRVFDTQYF	TGTGCCAGCAGCTTACTCAGGGTCTTCGATACGCAGTATTTT
.	TRBJ2-5	TRBV2	.	CASREGGTQYF	TGTGCCAGCAGGGAGGGTGGGACCCAGTACTTC
many	TRBJ2-5	TRBV5-1	.	CASSLWPRQETQYF	TGCGCCAGCAGCCTTTGGCCGCGGCAAGAGACCCAGTACTTC
few	TRBJ1-5	TRBV25-1	.	CASSGGSMNQPQHF	TGTGCCAGCAGTGGGGGTAGCATGAATCAGCCCCAGCATTTT
.	TRBJ1-2	TRBV6-2/TRBV6-3	.	CASSYYGGSDGYTF	TGTGCCAGCAGTTACTATGGGGGTTCGGATGGCTACACCTTC
.	TRBJ1-1	TRBV5-4	.	CASSPKGGTEAFF	TGTGCCAGCAGCCCCAAGGGGGGAACTGAAGCTTTCTTT
many	TRBJ1-1	TRBV5-1	TRBD1	CASSLGQGGRSTEAFF	TGCGCCAGCAGCTTGGGACAGGGTGGCCGAAGCACTGAAGCTTTCTTT